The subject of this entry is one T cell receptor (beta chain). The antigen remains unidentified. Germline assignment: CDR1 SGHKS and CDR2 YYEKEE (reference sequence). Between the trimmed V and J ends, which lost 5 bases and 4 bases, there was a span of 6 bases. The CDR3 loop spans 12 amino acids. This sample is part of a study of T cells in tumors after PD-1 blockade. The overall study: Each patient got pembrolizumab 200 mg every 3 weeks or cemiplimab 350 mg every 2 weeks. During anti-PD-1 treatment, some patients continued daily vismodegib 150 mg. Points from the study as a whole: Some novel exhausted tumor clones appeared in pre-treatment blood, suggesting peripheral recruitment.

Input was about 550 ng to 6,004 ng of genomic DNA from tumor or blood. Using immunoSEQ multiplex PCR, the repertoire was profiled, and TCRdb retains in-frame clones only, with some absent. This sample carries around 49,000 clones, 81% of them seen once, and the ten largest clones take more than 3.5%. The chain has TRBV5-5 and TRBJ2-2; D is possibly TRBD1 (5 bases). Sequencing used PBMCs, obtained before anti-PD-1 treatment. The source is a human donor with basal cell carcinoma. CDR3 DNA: TGTGCCAGCAGAAGGGGCACCGGGGAGCTGTTTTTT. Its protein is CASRRGTGELFF.